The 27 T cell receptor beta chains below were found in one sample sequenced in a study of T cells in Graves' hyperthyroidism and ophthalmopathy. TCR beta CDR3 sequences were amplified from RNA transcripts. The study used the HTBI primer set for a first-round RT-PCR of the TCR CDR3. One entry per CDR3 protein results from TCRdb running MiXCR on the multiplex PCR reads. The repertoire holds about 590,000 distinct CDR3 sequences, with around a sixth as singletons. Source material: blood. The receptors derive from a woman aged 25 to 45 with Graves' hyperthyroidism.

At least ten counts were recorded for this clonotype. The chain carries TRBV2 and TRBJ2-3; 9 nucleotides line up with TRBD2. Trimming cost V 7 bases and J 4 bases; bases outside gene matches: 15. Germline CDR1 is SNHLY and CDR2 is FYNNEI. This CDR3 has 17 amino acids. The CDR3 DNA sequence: TGTGCCAGCACTTATCCGCGTGGCGGGAGGGCCCCAGATACGCAGTATTTT. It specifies CASTYPRGGRAPDTQYF.

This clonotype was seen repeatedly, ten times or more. The CDR3: CAYGTFVDFPYEQYF. The CDR3 DNA reads TGTGCCTACGGGACATTCGTCGATTTTCCCTACGAGCAGTACTTC. The J gene is TRBJ2-7, the V gene TRBV30; possible D gene TRBD1, 6 bases. Germline V CDR1 and CDR2: GTSNPN, SVGIG (reference sequence). This CDR3 is built from 15 residues. The V and J ends lost 7 bases and 2 bases respectively, with 21 bases between them.

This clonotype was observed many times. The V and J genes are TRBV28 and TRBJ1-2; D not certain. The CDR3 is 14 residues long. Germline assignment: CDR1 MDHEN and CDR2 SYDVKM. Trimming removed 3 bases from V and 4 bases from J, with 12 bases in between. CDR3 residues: CASSFPRSGYGYTF. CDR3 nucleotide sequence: TGTGCCAGCAGTTTTCCCCGCTCGGGCTATGGCTACACCTTC.

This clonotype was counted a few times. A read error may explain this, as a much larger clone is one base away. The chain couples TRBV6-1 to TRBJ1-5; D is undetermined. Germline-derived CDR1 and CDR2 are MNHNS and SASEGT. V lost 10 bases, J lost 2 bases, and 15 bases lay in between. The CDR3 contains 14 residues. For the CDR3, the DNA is TGTGCCACTTCCAGACGGGGTGGCAATCAGCCCCAGCATTTT. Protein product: CATSRRGGNQPQHF.

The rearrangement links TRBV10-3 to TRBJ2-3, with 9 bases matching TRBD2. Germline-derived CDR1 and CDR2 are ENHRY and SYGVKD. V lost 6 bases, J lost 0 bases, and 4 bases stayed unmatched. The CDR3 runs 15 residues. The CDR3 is CAIRISGSSTDTQYF. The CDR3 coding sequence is TGTGCCATCAGGATTAGCGGGAGCAGCACAGATACGCAGTATTTT.

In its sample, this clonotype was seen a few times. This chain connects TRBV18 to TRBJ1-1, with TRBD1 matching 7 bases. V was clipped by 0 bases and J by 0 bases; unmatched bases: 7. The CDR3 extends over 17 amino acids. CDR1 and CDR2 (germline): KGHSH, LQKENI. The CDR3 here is CASSPPVSGGMNTEAFF. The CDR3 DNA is TGTGCCAGCTCACCACCGGTATCAGGGGGGATGAACACTGAAGCTTTCTTT.

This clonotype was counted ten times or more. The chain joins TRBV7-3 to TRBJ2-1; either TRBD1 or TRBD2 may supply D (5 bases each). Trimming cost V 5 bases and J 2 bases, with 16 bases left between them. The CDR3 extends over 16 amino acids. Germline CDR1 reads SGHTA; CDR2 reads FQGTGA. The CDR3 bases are TGTGCCAGCAGCCCGGGGCCCCCCGGAGCCTACAATGAGCAGTTCTTC. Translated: CASSPGPPGAYNEQFF.

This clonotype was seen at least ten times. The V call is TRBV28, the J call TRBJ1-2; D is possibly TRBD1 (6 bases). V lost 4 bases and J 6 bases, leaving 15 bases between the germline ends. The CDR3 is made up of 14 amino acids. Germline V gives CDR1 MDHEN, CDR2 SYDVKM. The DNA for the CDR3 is TGTGCCAGCAGTTCGGGCAACAGGGTGAATGGCTACACCTTC. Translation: CASSSGNRVNGYTF.

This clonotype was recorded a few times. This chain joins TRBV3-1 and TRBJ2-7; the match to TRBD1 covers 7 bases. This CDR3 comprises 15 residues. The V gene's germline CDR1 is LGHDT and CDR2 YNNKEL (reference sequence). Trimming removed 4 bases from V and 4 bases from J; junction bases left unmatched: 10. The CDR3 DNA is TGTGCCAGCAGCCCCCCGGCAGGGGGAAGATACGAGCAGTACTTC. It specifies CASSPPAGGRYEQYF.

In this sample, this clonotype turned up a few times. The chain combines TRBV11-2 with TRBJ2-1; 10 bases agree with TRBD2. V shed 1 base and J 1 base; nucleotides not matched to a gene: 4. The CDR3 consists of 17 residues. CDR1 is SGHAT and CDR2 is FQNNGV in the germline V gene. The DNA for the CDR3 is TGTGCCAGCAGCTTAGGCTCTAGCGGGAGTTCCTACAATGAGCAGTTCTTC. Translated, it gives CASSLGSSGSSYNEQFF.

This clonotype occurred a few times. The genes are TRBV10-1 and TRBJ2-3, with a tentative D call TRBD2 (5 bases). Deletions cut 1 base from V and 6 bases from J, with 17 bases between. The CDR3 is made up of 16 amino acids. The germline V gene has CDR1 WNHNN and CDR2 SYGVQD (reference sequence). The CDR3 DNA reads TGCGCCAGCAGTGAGTTTACTGGACCTGCGGGTGATACGCAGTATTTT. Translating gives CASSEFTGPAGDTQYF.

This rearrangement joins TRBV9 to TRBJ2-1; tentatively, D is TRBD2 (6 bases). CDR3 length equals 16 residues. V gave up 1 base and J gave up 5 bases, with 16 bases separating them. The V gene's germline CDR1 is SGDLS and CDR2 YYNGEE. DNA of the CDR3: TGTGCCAGCAGCGTATGGGCGGGAATGGGGAACAATGAGCAGTTCTTC. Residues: CASSVWAGMGNNEQFF.

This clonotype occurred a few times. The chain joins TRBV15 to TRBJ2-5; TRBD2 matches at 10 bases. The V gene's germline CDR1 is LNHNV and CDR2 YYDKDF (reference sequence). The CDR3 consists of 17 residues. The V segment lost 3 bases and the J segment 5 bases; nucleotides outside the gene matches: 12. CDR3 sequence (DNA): TGTGCCACCAGCAGTGAGACCATAGCGGGAGGCGGCGAGACCCAGTACTTC. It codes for CATSSETIAGGGETQYF.

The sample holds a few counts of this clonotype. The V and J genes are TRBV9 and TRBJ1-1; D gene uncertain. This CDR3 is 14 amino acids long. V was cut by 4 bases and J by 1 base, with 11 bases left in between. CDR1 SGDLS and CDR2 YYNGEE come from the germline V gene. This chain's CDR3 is CASSPYPGNTEAFF. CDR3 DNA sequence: TGTGCCAGCAGCCCGTACCCAGGGAACACTGAAGCTTTCTTT.

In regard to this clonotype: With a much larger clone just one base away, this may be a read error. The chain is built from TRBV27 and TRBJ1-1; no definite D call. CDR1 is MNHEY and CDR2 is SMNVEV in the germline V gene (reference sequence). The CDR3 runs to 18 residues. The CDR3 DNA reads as TGTGCCAACAGTTTATACCCCCACGGGCCTGGCCCGAACACTGAAGCTTTCTTT. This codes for CANSLYPHGPGPNTEAFF.

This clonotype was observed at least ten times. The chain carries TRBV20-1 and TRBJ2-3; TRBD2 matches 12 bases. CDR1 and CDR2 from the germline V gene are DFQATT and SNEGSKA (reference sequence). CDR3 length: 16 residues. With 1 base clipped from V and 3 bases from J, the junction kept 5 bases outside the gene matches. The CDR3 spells CSARVLAGGITDTQYF. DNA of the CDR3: TGCAGTGCTAGAGTACTAGCGGGAGGAATTACAGATACGCAGTATTTT.

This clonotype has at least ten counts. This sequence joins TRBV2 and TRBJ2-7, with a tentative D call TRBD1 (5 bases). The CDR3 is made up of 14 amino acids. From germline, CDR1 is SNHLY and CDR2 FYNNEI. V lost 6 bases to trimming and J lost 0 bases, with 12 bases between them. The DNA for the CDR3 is TGTGCCAGCAGAAAAGACAGCAGCTCCTACGAGCAGTACTTC. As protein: CASRKDSSSYEQYF.

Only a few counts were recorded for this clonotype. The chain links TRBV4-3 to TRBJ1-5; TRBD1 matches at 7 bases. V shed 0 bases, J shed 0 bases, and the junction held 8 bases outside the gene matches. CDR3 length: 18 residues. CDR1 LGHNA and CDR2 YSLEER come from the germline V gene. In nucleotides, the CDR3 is TGCGCCAGCAGCCAAGATCGGACAGGAGAAAATAGCAATCAGCCCCAGCATTTT. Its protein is CASSQDRTGENSNQPQHF.

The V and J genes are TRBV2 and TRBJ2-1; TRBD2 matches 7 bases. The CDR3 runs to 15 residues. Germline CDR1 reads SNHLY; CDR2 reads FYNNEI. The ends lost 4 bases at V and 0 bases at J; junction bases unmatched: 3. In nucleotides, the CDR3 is TGTGCCAGCAGTGGGGAGCGGGGCTCCTACAATGAGCAGTTCTTC. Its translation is CASSGERGSYNEQFF.

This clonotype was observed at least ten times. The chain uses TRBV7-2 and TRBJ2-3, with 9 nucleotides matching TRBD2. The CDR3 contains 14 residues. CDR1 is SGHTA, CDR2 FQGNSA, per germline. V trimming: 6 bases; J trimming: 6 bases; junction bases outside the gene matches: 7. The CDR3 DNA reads TGTGCCAGCAGGATAGTAGCGGGAGCTGATACGCAGTATTTT. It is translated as CASRIVAGADTQYF. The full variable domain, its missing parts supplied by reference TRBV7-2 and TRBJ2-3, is GAGVSQSPSNKVTEKGKDVELRCDPISGHTALYWYRQSLGQGLEFLIYFQGNSAPDKSGLPSDRFSAERTGGSVSTLTIQRTQQEDSAVYLCASRIVAGADTQYFGPGTRLTVL.

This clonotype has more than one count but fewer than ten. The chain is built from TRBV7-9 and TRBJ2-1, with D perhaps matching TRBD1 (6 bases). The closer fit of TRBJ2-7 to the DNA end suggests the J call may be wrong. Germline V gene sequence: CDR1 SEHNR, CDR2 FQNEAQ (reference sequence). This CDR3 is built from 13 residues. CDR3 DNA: TGTGCCAGCAGCGAAAACAGGGACAATGAGCAGTACTTC. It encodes CASSENRDNEQYF.

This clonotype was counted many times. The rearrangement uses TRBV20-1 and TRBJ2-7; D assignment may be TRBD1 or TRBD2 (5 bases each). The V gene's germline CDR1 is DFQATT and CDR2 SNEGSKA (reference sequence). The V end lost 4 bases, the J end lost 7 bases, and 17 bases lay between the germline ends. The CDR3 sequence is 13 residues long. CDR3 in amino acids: CSAKTPGWGEQYF. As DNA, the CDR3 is TGCAGTGCTAAAACTCCGGGATGGGGGGAGCAGTACTTC.

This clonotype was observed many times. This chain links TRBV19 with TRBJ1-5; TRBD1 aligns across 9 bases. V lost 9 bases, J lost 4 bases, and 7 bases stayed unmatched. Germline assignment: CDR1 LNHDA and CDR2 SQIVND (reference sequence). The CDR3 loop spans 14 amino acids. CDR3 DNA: TGTGCCAGCAGTGCCGGGACAGGGAATCAGCCCCAGCATTTT. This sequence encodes CASSAGTGNQPQHF.

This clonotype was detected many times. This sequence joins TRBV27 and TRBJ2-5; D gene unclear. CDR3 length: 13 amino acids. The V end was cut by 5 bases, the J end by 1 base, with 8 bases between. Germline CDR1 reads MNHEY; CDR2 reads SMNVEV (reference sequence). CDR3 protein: CASSPILQETQYF. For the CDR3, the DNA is TGTGCCAGCAGTCCGATACTCCAAGAGACCCAGTACTTC.

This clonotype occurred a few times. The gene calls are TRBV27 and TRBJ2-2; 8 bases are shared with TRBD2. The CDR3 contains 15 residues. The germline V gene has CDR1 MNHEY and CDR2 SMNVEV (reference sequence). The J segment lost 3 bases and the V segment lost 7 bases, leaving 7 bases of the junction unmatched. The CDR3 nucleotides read TGTGCCAGCAAACAAAAGCGGGAGTACACCGGGGAGCTGTTTTTT. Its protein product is CASKQKREYTGELFF.

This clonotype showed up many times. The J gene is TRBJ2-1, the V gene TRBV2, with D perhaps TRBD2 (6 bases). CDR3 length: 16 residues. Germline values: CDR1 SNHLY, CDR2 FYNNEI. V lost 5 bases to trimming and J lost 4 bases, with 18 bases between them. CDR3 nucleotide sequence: TGTGCCAGCAGTTTGGCCGGGAGAGTCCCGTACAATGAGCAGTTCTTC. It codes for CASSLAGRVPYNEQFF.

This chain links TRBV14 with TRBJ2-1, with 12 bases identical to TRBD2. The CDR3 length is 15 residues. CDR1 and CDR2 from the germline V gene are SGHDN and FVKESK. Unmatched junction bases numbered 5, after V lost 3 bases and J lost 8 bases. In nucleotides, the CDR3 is TGTGCCAGCAGCCAGCTAGCGGGAGGGGTCGATGAGCAGTTCTTC. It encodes CASSQLAGGVDEQFF.